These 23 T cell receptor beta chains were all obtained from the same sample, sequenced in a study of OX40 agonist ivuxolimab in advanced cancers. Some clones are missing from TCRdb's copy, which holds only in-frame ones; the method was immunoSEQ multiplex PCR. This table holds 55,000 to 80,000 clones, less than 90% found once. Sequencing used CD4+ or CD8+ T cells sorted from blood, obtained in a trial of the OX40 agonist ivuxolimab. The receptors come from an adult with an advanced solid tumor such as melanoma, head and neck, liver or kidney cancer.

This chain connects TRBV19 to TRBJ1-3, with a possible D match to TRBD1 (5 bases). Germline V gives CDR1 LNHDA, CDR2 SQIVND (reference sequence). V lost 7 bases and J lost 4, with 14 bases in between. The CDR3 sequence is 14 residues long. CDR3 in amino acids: CASTRSGGGNTIYF. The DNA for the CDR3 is TGTGCCAGTACTAGGTCCGGGGGAGGAAACACCATATATTTT. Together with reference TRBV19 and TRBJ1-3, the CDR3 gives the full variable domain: DGGITQSPKYLFRKEGQNVTLSCEQNLNHDAMYWYRQDPGQGLRLIYYSQIVNDFQKGDIAEGYSVSREKKESFPLTVTSAQKNPTAFYLCASTRSGGGNTIYFGEGSWLTVV.

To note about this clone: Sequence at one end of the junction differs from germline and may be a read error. The DNA of the CDR3 is TGTGCCAGTAGCTTACAGCGGGGGGGCTCAAAGACCCAGTACTTC. Its translation is CASSLQRGGSKTQYF. The chain recombines TRBV7-2 with TRBJ2-5, with TRBD2 identical over 10 bases. Per the germline V gene, CDR1 is SGHTA and CDR2 is FQGNSA. CDR3 length: 15 residues.

As DNA, the CDR3 is TGCGCCAGCAGCTTGGACGGGGAAGCGAGTGGCTACACCTTC. This sequence encodes CASSLDGEASGYTF. This chain links TRBV5-1 with TRBJ1-2; D is uncertain. The germline V and J ends were trimmed by 0 bases and 7 bases, with 13 bases remaining between them. The germline CDR1 and CDR2 sequences are SGHRS and YFSETQ. The CDR3 totals 14 residues.

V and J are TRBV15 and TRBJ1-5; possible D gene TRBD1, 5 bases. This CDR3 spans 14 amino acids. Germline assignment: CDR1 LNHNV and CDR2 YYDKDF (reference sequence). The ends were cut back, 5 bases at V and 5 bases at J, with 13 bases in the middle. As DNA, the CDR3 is TGTGCCACCAGCGCAGGGAGTGGGTATCAGCCCCAGCATTTT. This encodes CATSAGSGYQPQHF.

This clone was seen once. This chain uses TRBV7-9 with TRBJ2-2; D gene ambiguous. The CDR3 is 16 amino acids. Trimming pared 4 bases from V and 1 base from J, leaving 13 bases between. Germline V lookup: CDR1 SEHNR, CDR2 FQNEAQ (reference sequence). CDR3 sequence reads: CASSSYSGLNTGELFF. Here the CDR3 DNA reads TGTGCCAGCAGCTCCTACAGTGGCTTGAACACCGGGGAGCTGTTTTTT.

The CDR3 DNA reads TGTGCCAGCAGCGCCCTGGGGACTAGCGGAGTGCGGCAGTTCTTC. This codes for CASSALGTSGVRQFF. This chain connects TRBV9 to TRBJ2-1; 11 bases match TRBD2. The CDR3 spans 15 residues. V shed 3 bases, J shed 12 bases, and the junction held 11 bases outside the gene matches. Germline V gene lookup returns CDR1 SGDLS and CDR2 YYNGEE.

The CDR3 DNA follows: TGTGCCAGCAGCCCTCGACATAACGAGCAGTACTTC. Its protein is CASSPRHNEQYF. The rearrangement uses TRBV11-3 and TRBJ2-7; no firm D call. V gave up 5 bases and J gave up 5 bases, with 10 bases separating them. Per the germline V gene, CDR1 is SGHNT and CDR2 is YENEEA. This CDR3 is built from 12 residues.

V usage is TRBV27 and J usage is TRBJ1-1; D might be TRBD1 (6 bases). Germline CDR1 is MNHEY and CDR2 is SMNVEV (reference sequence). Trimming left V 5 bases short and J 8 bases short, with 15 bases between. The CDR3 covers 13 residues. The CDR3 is CASSPWDKPEAFF. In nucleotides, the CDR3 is TGTGCCAGCAGTCCTTGGGACAAGCCAGAAGCTTTCTTT.

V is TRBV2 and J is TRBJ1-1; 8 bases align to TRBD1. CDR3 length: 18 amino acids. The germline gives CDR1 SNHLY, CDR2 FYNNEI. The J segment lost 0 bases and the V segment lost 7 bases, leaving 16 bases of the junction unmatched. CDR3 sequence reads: CASTRTGNLRPMNTEAFF. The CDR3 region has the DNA TGTGCCAGCACTCGGACAGGGAACCTCCGGCCGATGAACACTGAAGCTTTCTTT.

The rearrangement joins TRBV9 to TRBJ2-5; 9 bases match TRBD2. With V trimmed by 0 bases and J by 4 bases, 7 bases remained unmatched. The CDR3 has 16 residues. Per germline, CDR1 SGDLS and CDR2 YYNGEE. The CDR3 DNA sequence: TGTGCCAGCAGCGTAGGGTCTAGCGGGGCCTTAGAGACCCAGTACTTC. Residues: CASSVGSSGALETQYF.

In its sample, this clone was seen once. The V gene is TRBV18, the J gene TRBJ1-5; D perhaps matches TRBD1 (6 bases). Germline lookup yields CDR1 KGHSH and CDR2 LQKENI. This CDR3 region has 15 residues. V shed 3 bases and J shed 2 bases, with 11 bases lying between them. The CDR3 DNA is TGTGCCAGCTCACCTTCTGAGGGGGGCAATCAGCCCCAGCATTTT. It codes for CASSPSEGGNQPQHF.

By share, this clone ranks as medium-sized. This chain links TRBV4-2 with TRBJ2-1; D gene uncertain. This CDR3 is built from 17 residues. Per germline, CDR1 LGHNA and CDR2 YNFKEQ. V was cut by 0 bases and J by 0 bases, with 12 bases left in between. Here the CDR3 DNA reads TGTGCCAGCAGCCAAGATCTGACCTTCAGCTCCTACAATGAGCAGTTCTTC. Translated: CASSQDLTFSSYNEQFF.

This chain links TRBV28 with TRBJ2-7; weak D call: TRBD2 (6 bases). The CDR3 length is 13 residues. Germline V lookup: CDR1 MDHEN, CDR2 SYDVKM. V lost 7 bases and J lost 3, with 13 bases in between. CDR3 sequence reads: CASTPGGHYEQYF. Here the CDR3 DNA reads TGTGCCAGCACCCCCGGGGGTCACTACGAGCAGTACTTC.

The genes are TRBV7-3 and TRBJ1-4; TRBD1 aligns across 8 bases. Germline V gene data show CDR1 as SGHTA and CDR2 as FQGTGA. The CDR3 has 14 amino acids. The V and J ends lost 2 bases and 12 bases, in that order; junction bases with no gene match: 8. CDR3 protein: CASSLGAGGTELFF. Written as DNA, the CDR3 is TGTGCCAGCAGCTTAGGGGCAGGGGGCACGGAACTGTTTTTT.

The CDR3 bases are TGCGCCAGCAGCTTCCGCCGGGACAGGAGCTCCTACGAGCAGTACTTC. This gives the protein CASSFRRDRSSYEQYF. The chain joins TRBV4-1 to TRBJ2-7; 8 positions agree with TRBD1. The CDR3 has 16 amino acids. Looked up from germline, CDR1 is MGHRA and CDR2 is YSYEKL. The junction had 9 bases not matched to a gene; V was cut back by 5 bases and J by 0 bases.

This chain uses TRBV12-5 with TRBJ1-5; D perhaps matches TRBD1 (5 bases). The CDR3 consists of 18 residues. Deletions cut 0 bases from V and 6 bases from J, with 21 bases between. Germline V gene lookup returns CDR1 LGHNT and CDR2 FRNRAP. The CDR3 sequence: CASGLVLNLPGVVQPQHF. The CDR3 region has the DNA TGTGCTAGTGGTTTGGTACTTAACCTCCCGGGGGTGGTTCAGCCCCAGCATTTT.

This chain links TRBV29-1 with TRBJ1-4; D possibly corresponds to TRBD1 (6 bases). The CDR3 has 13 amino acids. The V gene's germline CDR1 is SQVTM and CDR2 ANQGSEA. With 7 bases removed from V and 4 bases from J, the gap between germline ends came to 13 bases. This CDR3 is CSGEGGCNEKLFF. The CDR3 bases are TGCAGCGGGGAGGGGGGTTGTAATGAAAAACTGTTTTTT.

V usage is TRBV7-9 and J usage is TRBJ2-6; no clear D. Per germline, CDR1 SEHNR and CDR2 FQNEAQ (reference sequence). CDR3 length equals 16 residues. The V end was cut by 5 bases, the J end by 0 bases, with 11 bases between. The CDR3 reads CASSGQVVSGANVLTF. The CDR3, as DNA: TGTGCCAGCAGCGGCCAGGTTGTCTCTGGGGCCAACGTCCTGACTTTC.

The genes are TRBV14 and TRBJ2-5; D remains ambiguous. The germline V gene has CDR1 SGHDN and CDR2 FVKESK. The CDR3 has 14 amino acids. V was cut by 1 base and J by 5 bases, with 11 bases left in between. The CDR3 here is CASSQVSPWETQYF. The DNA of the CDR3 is TGTGCCAGCAGCCAAGTGTCACCATGGGAGACCCAGTACTTC.

CDR3 in amino acids: CASSKTSGYEQYF. The CDR3 region has the DNA TGTGCCAGCAGTAAGACTAGCGGCTACGAGCAGTACTTC. This sequence joins TRBV11-2 and TRBJ2-7; 9 bases align to TRBD2. The V gene end was trimmed by 6 bases and the J gene end by 3 bases; junction bases not matched to a gene: 3. Germline CDR1 reads SGHAT; CDR2 reads FQNNGV. The CDR3 is 13 residues long. Full variable domain (missing parts from reference TRBV11-2 and TRBJ2-7): EAGVAQSPRYKIIEKRQSVAFWCNPISGHATLYWYQQILGQGPKLLIQFQNNGVVDDSQLPKDRFSAERLKGVDSTLKIQPAKLEDSAVYLCASSKTSGYEQYFGPGTRLTVT.

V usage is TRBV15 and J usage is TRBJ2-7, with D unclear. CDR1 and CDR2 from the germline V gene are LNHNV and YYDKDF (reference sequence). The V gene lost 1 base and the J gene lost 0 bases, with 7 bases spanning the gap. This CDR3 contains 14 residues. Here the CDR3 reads CATSRGSVSYEQYF. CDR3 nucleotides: TGTGCCACCAGCAGAGGTTCGGTCTCCTACGAGCAGTACTTC. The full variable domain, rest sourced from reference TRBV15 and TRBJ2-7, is DAMVIQNPRYQVTQFGKPVTLSCSQTLNHNVMYWYQQKSSQAPKLLFHYYDKDFNNEADTPDNFQSRRPNTSFCFLDIRSPGLGDTAMYLCATSRGSVSYEQYFGPGTRLTVT.

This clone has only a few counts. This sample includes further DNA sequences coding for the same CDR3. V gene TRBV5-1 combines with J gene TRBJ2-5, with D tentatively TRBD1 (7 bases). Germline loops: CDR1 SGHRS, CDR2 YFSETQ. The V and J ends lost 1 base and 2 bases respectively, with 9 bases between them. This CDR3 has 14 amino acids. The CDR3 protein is CASSLQGGQETQYF. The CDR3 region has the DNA TGCGCCAGCAGCTTGCAGGGGGGTCAAGAGACCCAGTACTTC.

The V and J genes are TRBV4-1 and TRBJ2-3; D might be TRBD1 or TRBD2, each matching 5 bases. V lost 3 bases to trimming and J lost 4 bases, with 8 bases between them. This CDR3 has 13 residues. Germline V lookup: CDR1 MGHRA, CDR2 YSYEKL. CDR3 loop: CASSQGPADTQYF. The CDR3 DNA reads TGCGCCAGCAGCCAGGGACCTGCAGATACGCAGTATTTT.